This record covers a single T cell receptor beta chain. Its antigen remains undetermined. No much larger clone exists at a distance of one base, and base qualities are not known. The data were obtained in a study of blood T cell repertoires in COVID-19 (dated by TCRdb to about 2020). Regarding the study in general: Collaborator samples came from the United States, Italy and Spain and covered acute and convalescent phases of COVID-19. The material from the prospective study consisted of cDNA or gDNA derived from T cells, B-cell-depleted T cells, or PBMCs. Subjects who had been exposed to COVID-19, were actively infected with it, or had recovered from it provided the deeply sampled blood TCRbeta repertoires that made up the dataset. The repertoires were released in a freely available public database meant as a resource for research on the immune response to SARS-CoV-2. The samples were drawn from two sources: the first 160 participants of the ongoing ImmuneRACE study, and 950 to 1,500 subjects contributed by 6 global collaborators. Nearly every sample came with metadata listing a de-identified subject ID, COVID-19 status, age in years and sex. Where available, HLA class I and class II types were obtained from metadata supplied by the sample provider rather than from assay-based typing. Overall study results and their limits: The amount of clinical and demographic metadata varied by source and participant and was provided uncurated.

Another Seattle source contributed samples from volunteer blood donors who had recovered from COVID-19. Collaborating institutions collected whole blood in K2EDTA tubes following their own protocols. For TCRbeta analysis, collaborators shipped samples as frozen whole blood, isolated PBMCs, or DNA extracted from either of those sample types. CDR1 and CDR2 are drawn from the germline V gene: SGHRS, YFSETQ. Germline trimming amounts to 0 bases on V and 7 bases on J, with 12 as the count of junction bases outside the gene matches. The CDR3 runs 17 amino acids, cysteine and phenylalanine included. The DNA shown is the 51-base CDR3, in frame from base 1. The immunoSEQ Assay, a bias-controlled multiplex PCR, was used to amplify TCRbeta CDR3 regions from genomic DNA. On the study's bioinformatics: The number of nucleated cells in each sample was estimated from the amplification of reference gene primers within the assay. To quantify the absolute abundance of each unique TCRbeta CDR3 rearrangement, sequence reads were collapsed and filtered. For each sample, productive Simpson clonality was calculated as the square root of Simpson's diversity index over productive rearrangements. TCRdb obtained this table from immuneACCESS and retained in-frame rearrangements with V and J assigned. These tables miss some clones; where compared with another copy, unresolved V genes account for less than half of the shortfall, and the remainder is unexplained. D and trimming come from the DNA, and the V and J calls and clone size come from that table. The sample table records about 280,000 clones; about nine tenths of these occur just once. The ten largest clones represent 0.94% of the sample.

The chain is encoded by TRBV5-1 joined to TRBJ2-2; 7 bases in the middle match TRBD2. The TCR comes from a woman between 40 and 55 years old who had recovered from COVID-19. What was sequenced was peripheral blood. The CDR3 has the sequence CASSLGGGRIFGGELFF. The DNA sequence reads TGCGCCAGCAGCTTGGGCGGCGGGAGAATTTTTGGCGGGGAGCTGTTTTTT.